The 29 T cell receptor beta chains in this list originate from one sample, sequenced in a study of blood T cell repertoires in COVID-19. This table comes from immunoSEQ multiplex PCR, and its TCRdb copy is limited to in-frame clones, with some not included. The data contain 250,000 to 300,000 clones, approximately 92% of them singletons. The sequencing sample was made of PBMCs or T cells enriched from blood (not recorded which). These TCRs come from a woman in her 30s who had recovered from COVID-19.

This clone has just a few counts. The rearrangement links TRBV19 to TRBJ1-1, with 7 bases matching TRBD1. J lost 0 bases, V lost 7 bases, and 8 bases had no gene match. The CDR3 totals 15 residues. The V gene's germline CDR1 is LNHDA and CDR2 SQIVND (reference sequence). The CDR3 nucleotides are TGTGCCAGTACTAAGGGGGCTAGAATGAACACTGAAGCTTTCTTT. Translated: CASTKGARMNTEAFF.

The V call is TRBV6-4, the J call TRBJ1-2; maybe TRBD1 (5 bases). The V gene lost 0 bases and the J gene lost 5 bases, with 13 bases spanning the gap. The CDR3 sequence is 15 residues long. Germline V gene sequence: CDR1 MRHNA, CDR2 SNTAGT. The CDR3 coding sequence is TGTGCCAGCAGTGACTCGGGGCAGGCTTTATATGGCTACACCTTC. This codes for CASSDSGQALYGYTF.

The V and J genes are TRBV25-1 and TRBJ1-2, with D uncertain. The CDR3 loop spans 14 amino acids. The germline V gene encodes CDR1 MGHDK and CDR2 SYGVNS. The ends were cut back, 2 bases at V and 1 base at J, with 8 bases in the middle. CDR3 sequence reads: CASSEVAGNYGYTF. CDR3 bases: TGTGCCAGCAGTGAAGTGGCGGGTAACTATGGCTACACCTTC.

The chain links TRBV4-3 to TRBJ1-2; 12 positions agree with TRBD1. In germline, CDR1 is LGHNA, CDR2 YSLEER. Germline trimming cut 2 bases from V and 7 bases from J; bases unmatched to any gene: 11. The CDR3 consists of 17 residues. The chain's CDR3 is CASSQTTGTGGRSGYTF. CDR3 coding DNA: TGCGCCAGCAGCCAAACTACCGGGACAGGGGGCCGGAGTGGCTACACCTTC.

The J gene is TRBJ2-2, the V gene TRBV11-2; no clear D gene. The ends were cut back, 5 bases at V and 1 base at J, with 2 bases in the middle. The CDR3 has 12 amino acids. The germline CDR1 and CDR2 sequences are SGHAT and FQNNGV. The CDR3 DNA reads as TGTGCCAGCAGCCTGAACACCGGGGAGCTGTTTTTT. Its protein product is CASSLNTGELFF.

CDR3 amino acids: CASSLDSAPSTEAFF. The CDR3 DNA is TGTGCCAGCAGCTTAGATTCTGCGCCGAGCACTGAAGCTTTCTTT. The chain carries TRBV7-2 and TRBJ1-1; D unclear. CDR1 and CDR2 from the germline V gene are SGHTA and FQGNSA. The CDR3 contains 15 residues. The V and J ends lost 1 base and 4 bases respectively, with 13 bases between them.

This clone was counted only a few times. The CDR3 nucleotides are TGTGCCACCAGCATCACCGGGACAGGGGATTACAATGAGCAGTTCTTC. The encoded protein is CATSITGTGDYNEQFF. The V gene is TRBV15, the J gene TRBJ2-1; 10 bases agree with TRBD1. Looked up from germline, CDR1 is LNHNV and CDR2 is YYDKDF (reference sequence). This CDR3 has 16 amino acids. V gave up 4 bases and J gave up 4 bases; unmatched junction bases: 7.

V and J are TRBV4-3 and TRBJ2-3, with 8 bases lining up with TRBD2. Germline CDR1 reads LGHNA; CDR2 reads YSLEER. With V trimmed by 4 bases and J by 2 bases, 11 bases remained unmatched. This CDR3 region has 17 residues. CDR3 sequence: CASSPGAGTSLTDTQYF. The CDR3 DNA sequence: TGCGCCAGCAGCCCCGGTGCCGGGACTAGTCTCACAGATACGCAGTATTTT.

This clone was counted a single time. The chain is built from TRBV30 and TRBJ1-4; 8 bases agree with TRBD1. CDR3 length: 14 amino acids. With 3 bases clipped from V and 6 bases from J, the junction kept 6 bases outside the gene matches. Germline lookup yields CDR1 GTSNPN and CDR2 SVGIG (reference sequence). For the CDR3, the DNA is TGTGCCTGGAGCTCAAACAGGGGGGATGAAAAACTGTTTTTT. Translation gives CAWSSNRGDEKLFF. Together with reference TRBV30 and TRBJ1-4, the CDR3 gives the full variable domain: SQTIHQWPATLVQPVGSPLSLECTVEGTSNPNLYWYRQAAGRGLQLLFYSVGIGQISSEVPQNLSASRPQDRQFILSSKKLLLSDSGFYLCAWSSNRGDEKLFFGSGTQLSVL.

The CDR3 DNA sequence: TGTGCCAGCAGCATTGGACAGGGGAACTATGGCTACACCTTC. Amino acids: CASSIGQGNYGYTF. This chain connects TRBV5-4 to TRBJ1-2, with 9 bases lining up with TRBD1. Germline V gene data show CDR1 as SGHNT and CDR2 as YYREEE (reference sequence). Unmatched junction bases numbered 3, after V lost 4 bases and J lost 2 bases. The CDR3 has 14 residues.

This chain uses TRBV18 with TRBJ1-5, with 9 bases fitting TRBD1. The junction had 8 bases not matched to a gene; V was cut back by 5 bases and J by 6 bases. The germline V gene has CDR1 KGHSH and CDR2 LQKENI. This CDR3 comprises 15 residues. CDR3: CASSERDREFQPQHF. The CDR3 DNA sequence: TGTGCCAGCTCAGAGCGGGACAGGGAATTTCAGCCCCAGCATTTT.

The chain employs TRBV28 and TRBJ2-1; 7 bases agree with TRBD2. This CDR3 region has 14 residues. CDR1 MDHEN and CDR2 SYDVKM come from the germline V gene. V lost 5 bases to trimming and J lost 7 bases; unmatched junction nucleotides: 8. The CDR3 DNA sequence: TGTGCCAGCAGTCTCTTCGCCGGGGGGAATGAGCAGTTCTTC. Its protein product is CASSLFAGGNEQFF.

The CDR3 protein is CASSQEGDRFANTGELFF. The CDR3 nucleotides are TGTGCCAGCAGCCAAGAGGGAGACAGGTTCGCGAACACCGGGGAGCTGTTTTTT. This rearrangement joins TRBV3-1 (or the pseudogene TRBV3-2) to TRBJ2-2; a possible D gene is TRBD1 (6 bases). V was pared by 0 bases and J by 0 bases, with 14 bases between. This CDR3 comprises 18 residues. Per the germline V gene, CDR1 is LGHDT and CDR2 is YNNKEL (reference sequence).

V usage is TRBV3-1 (or the pseudogene TRBV3-2) and J usage is TRBJ2-4; 10 bases map to TRBD1. From germline, CDR1 is LGHDT and CDR2 YNNKEL (reference sequence). The CDR3 is 19 amino acids. Trimming took 4 bases from V and 0 from J; bases not matched to a gene: 12. The CDR3 region has the DNA TGTGCCAGCAGCCCCGGCCTACGGGACAGGGGTAGAGCCAAAAACATTCAGTACTTC. It yields the protein CASSPGLRDRGRAKNIQYF.

The chain couples TRBV12-5 to TRBJ1-4; weak D call: TRBD1 (5 bases). Germline V gene data show CDR1 as LGHNT and CDR2 as FRNRAP. V shed 7 bases and J shed 7 bases, with 13 bases lying between them. The CDR3 has 13 amino acids. The CDR3 region has the DNA TGTGCTAGTGCCCCCGTTGGGGCTGAAAAACTGTTTTTT. This codes for CASAPVGAEKLFF.

This clone was recorded only once. The chain uses TRBV6-5 and TRBJ2-1; maybe TRBD2 (6 bases). The CDR3 contains 15 residues. V gave up 0 bases and J gave up 7 bases, with 13 bases separating them. CDR1 and CDR2 from the germline V gene are MNHEY and SVGAGI. CDR3 sequence reads: CASSYSAAGRNEQFF. The CDR3 bases are TGTGCCAGCAGTTACTCGGCGGCAGGGAGGAATGAGCAGTTCTTC.

Remarks on this clone: The identical CDR3 is also encoded by other nucleotide sequences in the sample. V and J are TRBV28 and TRBJ1-1; D gene uncertain. V lost 2 bases to trimming and J lost 0 bases, with 7 bases between them. The CDR3 totals 14 residues. Germline values: CDR1 MDHEN, CDR2 SYDVKM. The DNA for the CDR3 is TGTGCCAGCAGTTTACCAGGTATGAACACTGAAGCTTTCTTT. It translates to CASSLPGMNTEAFF.

The CDR3 region is CASSRDSVNSPLHF. The CDR3 DNA reads as TGTGCCAGCAGCCGGGACAGTGTTAATTCACCCCTCCACTTT. The rearrangement joins TRBV9 to TRBJ1-6; TRBD1 aligns across 7 bases. J gave up 6 bases and V 4 bases, and 4 bases lay outside the gene matches. Germline CDR1 and CDR2: SGDLS and YYNGEE. This CDR3 has 14 residues.

The gene calls are TRBV7-2 and TRBJ2-1; the match to TRBD2 covers 9 bases. CDR1 and CDR2 (germline): SGHTA, FQGNSA. CDR3 size: 14 residues. The V and J ends lost 6 bases and 13 bases, in that order; junction bases with no gene match: 13. CDR3 protein: CASRFSPASGIQFF. The CDR3 nucleotides are TGTGCCAGCAGGTTTTCTCCGGCTAGCGGGATTCAGTTCTTC.

V gene TRBV23-1 combines with J gene TRBJ1-4; unclear D gene. TRBV23-1 is annotated as an ORF whose role is uncertain. V lost 3 bases and J lost 7, with 21 bases in between. The CDR3 contains 17 residues. The CDR3 spells CASSQGGGLIRGEKLFF. The CDR3 bases are TGCGCCAGCAGTCAGGGTGGAGGGTTAATCCGCGGTGAAAAACTGTTTTTT.

The chain employs TRBV15 and TRBJ1-4, with 7 bases matching TRBD1. In germline, CDR1 is LNHNV, CDR2 YYDKDF (reference sequence). This CDR3 has 15 amino acids. V was clipped by 1 base and J by 4 bases; unmatched bases: 3. The CDR3 DNA reads TGTGCCACCAGCAGAGGAAGACAGGGTAATGAAAAACTGTTTTTT. Translating it yields CATSRGRQGNEKLFF.

The chain recombines TRBV28 with TRBJ1-1; possibly TRBD1 for D (6 bases). The CDR3 has 13 amino acids. The ends were cut back, 7 bases at V and 4 bases at J, with 13 bases in the middle. CDR1 and CDR2 from the germline V gene are MDHEN and SYDVKM. The chain's CDR3 is CASTVTGSTEAFF. In DNA, the CDR3 is TGTGCCAGCACCGTCACAGGGAGCACTGAAGCTTTCTTT.

V is TRBV27 and J is TRBJ2-5, with TRBD1 identical over 8 bases. V shed 4 bases, J shed 2 bases, and the junction held 6 bases outside the gene matches. The CDR3 is 15 residues long. Germline V gene data show CDR1 as MNHEY and CDR2 as SMNVEV (reference sequence). CDR3 nucleotide sequence: TGTGCCAGCAGTTCTTGGACAGGGCAGCAAGAGACCCAGTACTTC. Protein sequence: CASSSWTGQQETQYF.

The CDR3 loop reads CASSLPLSYEQYF. CDR3 nucleotides: TGTGCCAGCAGCTTACCCCTCTCCTACGAGCAGTACTTC. The chain employs TRBV7-9 and TRBJ2-7, with unresolved D. Germline CDR1 and CDR2: SEHNR and FQNEAQ (reference sequence). V was pared by 2 bases and J by 0 bases, with 5 bases between. The CDR3 contains 13 residues.

The rearrangement links TRBV6-1 to TRBJ1-3; weak D call: TRBD1 (6 bases). Germline CDR1 reads MNHNS; CDR2 reads SASEGT. The V end lost 4 bases, the J end lost 4 bases, and 17 bases lay between the germline ends. The CDR3 loop spans 16 amino acids. Here the CDR3 DNA reads TGTGCCAGCAGTGCCCTGGCGGGGGGCCAAGGAAACACCATATATTTT. Translation: CASSALAGGQGNTIYF.

The rearrangement uses TRBV4-3 and TRBJ1-5, with D possibly TRBD1 on 6 matching bases. The germline V gene encodes CDR1 LGHNA and CDR2 YSLEER. This CDR3 is built from 16 residues. Between the trimmed V and J ends, which lost 0 bases and 3 bases, there was a span of 12 bases. CDR3 coding DNA: TGCGCCAGCAGCCAAGATGGTCCAGGGGTCAATCAGCCCCAGCATTTT. This sequence encodes CASSQDGPGVNQPQHF.

The V call is TRBV29-1, the J call TRBJ1-6; tentatively, D is TRBD1 (6 bases). This CDR3 is 13 amino acids long. Germline values: CDR1 SQVTM, CDR2 ANQGSEA. V was clipped by 4 bases and J by 6 bases, with 10 bases between them. CDR3 loop: CSVAWDINSPLHF. The CDR3 nucleotides read TGCAGCGTTGCCTGGGACATTAATTCACCCCTCCACTTT.

A single count supports this clone. The genes are TRBV15 and TRBJ2-6; perhaps TRBD1 as D (6 bases). This CDR3 comprises 17 residues. The germline gives CDR1 LNHNV, CDR2 YYDKDF (reference sequence). V was cut by 1 base and J by 4 bases, with 14 bases left in between. This CDR3 reads CATSRADRPAGANVLTF. The CDR3 coding sequence is TGTGCCACCAGCAGAGCTGACAGGCCTGCAGGGGCCAACGTCCTGACTTTC. The full variable domain, its missing parts supplied by reference TRBV15 and TRBJ2-6, is DAMVIQNPRYQVTQFGKPVTLSCSQTLNHNVMYWYQQKSSQAPKLLFHYYDKDFNNEADTPDNFQSRRPNTSFCFLDIRSPGLGDTAMYLCATSRADRPAGANVLTFGAGSRLTVL.

V and J are TRBV27 and TRBJ2-7; D is possibly TRBD2 (6 bases). Germline values: CDR1 MNHEY, CDR2 SMNVEV (reference sequence). There are 11 residues in the CDR3. With 9 bases removed from V and 4 bases from J, the gap between germline ends came to 10 bases. DNA of the CDR3: TGTGCCAGGGGGGGAGTTTACGAGCAGTACTTC. This encodes CARGGVYEQYF.